This TCR beta chain was recorded in a study of beta chain features in type 1 diabetes. Germline loops: CDR1 SQVTM, CDR2 ANQGSEA. The trim removed 6 bases at V and 7 bases at J, leaving 7 bases unmatched. The CDR3 sequence is 12 residues long. Every isolated RNA sample was fully reverse transcribed, so sequencing captured expressed TCRB transcripts. Assay: immunoSEQ multiplex PCR; the TCRdb copy retains only in-frame clones and omits some. Of 350,000 to 450,000 clones detected, about 16% appear once; the ten largest clones hold under 0.02%. Material: naive CD4+ T cells from blood. The receptor was derived from a woman aged 18-35 years in good health. This chain links TRBV29-1 with TRBJ1-2, with 8 bases lining up with TRBD1. This CDR3 reads CSVGRGQFGYTF. CDR3 bases: TGCAGCGTGGGCAGGGGGCAATTTGGCTACACCTTC.